A selection of T cell receptor beta chains follows, all from one sample in a study of T cell responses to AZD1222 COVID-19 vaccine. Profiled with immunoSEQ multiplex PCR; TCRdb holds only in-frame clones, not every one. This table holds about 150,000 clones, over 85% found once. The sequencing used peripheral blood, collected on day 0 of AZD1222 vaccination. Receptors originate from an adult in good health. The CDR3 runs from the conserved cysteine through the conserved F or W. D genes are given only for firm matches. Some rows have no size entry. The others give once, few or many, or a class for an expanded clone.

CDR3 length	clone size	D gene	V gene	J gene	CDR3 protein	CDR3 DNA
13	.	.	TRBV5-6	TRBJ2-7	CASSLTGTYEQYF	TGTGCCAGCAGCTTGACAGGGACCTACGAGCAGTACTTC
14	.	.	TRBV30	TRBJ1-1	CACGIRTSNTEAFF	TGTGCCTGTGGAATTCGGACATCGAACACTGAAGCTTTCTTT
15	.	TRBD2	TRBV7-8	TRBJ2-7	CASSHSRGGVYEQYF	TGTGCCAGCAGTCACAGCCGGGGAGGGGTCTACGAGCAGTACTTC
17	.	TRBD1	TRBV5-1	TRBJ1-2	CASSLLQGAVKTYGYTF	TGCGCCAGCAGCTTGCTCCAGGGGGCCGTAAAAACCTATGGCTACACCTTC
14	.	.	TRBV9	TRBJ2-1	CASSLGPPGNEQFF	TGTGCCAGCAGCTTGGGGCCGCCGGGCAATGAGCAGTTCTTC
15	.	TRBD1	TRBV24-1	TRBJ2-5	CATSDLGTGTETQYF	TGTGCCACCAGTGATTTAGGGACAGGGACGGAGACCCAGTACTTC
13	.	.	TRBV23-1	TRBJ2-1	CASSEKLRNEQFF	TGCGCCAGCAGTGAGAAGTTACGCAATGAGCAGTTCTTC
15	.	TRBD2	TRBV2	TRBJ2-2	CASSGGREGPGELFF	TGTGCCAGCAGTGGAGGGCGGGAGGGCCCCGGGGAGCTGTTTTTT
14	.	.	TRBV5-6	TRBJ1-2	CASSLLFRDYGYTF	TGTGCCAGCAGCTTGCTGTTTAGGGATTATGGCTACACCTTC
15	.	.	TRBV9	TRBJ2-1	CASSVRSGSYNEQFF	TGTGCCAGCAGCGTAAGGTCGGGTTCCTACAATGAGCAGTTCTTC
11	.	.	TRBV28	TRBJ1-2	CASSAPRGYTF	TGTGCCAGCAGTGCCCCCCGGGGCTACACCTTC
18	.	.	TRBV7-9	TRBJ1-3	CASSPTALRLTSGNTIYF	TGTGCCAGCAGCCCAACGGCACTGCGGCTGACCTCTGGAAACACCATATATTTT
12	.	.	TRBV4-1	TRBJ2-5	CASSHPEETQYF	TGCGCCAGCAGCCACCCGGAAGAGACCCAGTACTTC
15	.	.	TRBV19	TRBJ1-1	CASSPWGTSNTEAFF	TGTGCCAGTAGTCCATGGGGGACATCGAACACTGAAGCTTTCTTT
15	.	TRBD2	TRBV5-1	TRBJ2-1	CASSLIGGSRNEQFF	TGCGCCAGCAGCTTGATCGGGGGGAGCCGCAATGAGCAGTTCTTC
14	.	.	TRBV7-2	TRBJ2-5	CASSLTRLGETQYF	TGTGCCAGCAGCTTGACTAGATTGGGAGAGACCCAGTACTTC
13	.	.	TRBV6-5	TRBJ1-5	CASSSTGNQPQHF	TGTGCCAGCAGTTCGACAGGAAATCAGCCCCAGCATTTT
16	.	.	TRBV25-1	TRBJ2-2	CASSDGQGFYTGELFF	TGTGCCAGCAGTGACGGTCAGGGGTTCTACACCGGGGAGCTGTTTTTT
13	.	.	TRBV2	TRBJ1-2	CASTLRGFGGYTF	TGTGCCAGCACCTTGAGAGGTTTCGGTGGCTACACCTTC
14	.	TRBD1	TRBV7-9	TRBJ2-5	CASSTGQGTQTQYF	TGTGCCAGCAGCACAGGACAGGGCACGCAGACCCAGTACTTC
17	.	TRBD2	TRBV2	TRBJ2-3	CASRPTSGRAGTDTQYF	TGTGCCAGCAGACCGACTAGCGGGAGGGCGGGCACAGATACGCAGTATTTT
17	.	.	TRBV5-1	TRBJ2-1	CASSHASGSDGYNEQFF	TGCGCCAGCAGCCACGCAAGTGGTAGCGACGGCTACAATGAGCAGTTCTTC
12	.	.	TRBV29-1	TRBJ2-1	CSVEAGVREQFF	TGCAGCGTTGAAGCGGGGGTTCGGGAGCAGTTCTTC
17	.	.	TRBV5-1	TRBJ1-6	CASSFSPGGDYNSPLHF	TGCGCCAGCAGCTTTAGCCCCGGGGGTGACTATAATTCACCCCTCCACTTT
14	few	.	TRBV9	TRBJ2-1	CASSEQDKYNEQFF	TGTGCCAGCAGCGAACAGGATAAGTACAATGAGCAGTTCTTC
12	.	.	TRBV19	TRBJ1-1	CASSMPGTEAFF	TGTGCCAGTAGTATGCCGGGGACTGAAGCTTTCTTT
12	few	TRBD1	TRBV12-3/TRBV12-4	TRBJ2-1	CASRLGGGEQFF	TGTGCCAGCAGACTAGGGGGCGGGGAGCAGTTCTTC
15	.	.	TRBV29-1	TRBJ2-3	CSASDGVGLTDTQYF	TGCAGCGCCTCCGACGGGGTGGGCTTAACAGATACGCAGTATTTT
14	.	TRBD2	TRBV11-1	TRBJ2-1	CASSLLAGGNEQFF	TGTGCCAGCAGCCTACTAGCGGGAGGGAATGAGCAGTTCTTC
13	.	TRBD2	TRBV30	TRBJ2-1	CAWNGGRANQQFF	TGTGCCTGGAATGGCGGGAGGGCCAACCAGCAGTTCTTC
16	.	.	TRBV19	TRBJ2-6	CASSILEGTGANVLTF	TGTGCCAGTAGTATCCTGGAGGGAACTGGGGCCAACGTCCTGACTTTC
11	.	.	TRBV7-9	TRBJ2-3	CASSFTDTQYF	TGTGCCAGCAGCTTTACCGATACGCAGTATTTT
14	.	TRBD1	TRBV19	TRBJ2-2	CASSIQGEAGELFF	TGTGCCAGTAGCATACAGGGGGAGGCCGGGGAGCTGTTTTTT
15	.	.	TRBV4-1	TRBJ1-4	CASSQVWGQDEKLFF	TGCGCCAGCAGCCAAGTTTGGGGCCAGGACGAAAAACTGTTTTTT
14	.	TRBD2	TRBV7-2	TRBJ2-7	CASSLGLAAYEQYF	TGTGCCAGCAGCTTGGGACTAGCGGCCTACGAGCAGTACTTC
14	.	TRBD1	TRBV18	TRBJ2-1	CASSPTGQGSEQFF	TGTGCCAGCTCACCGACGGGACAGGGCAGTGAGCAGTTCTTC
15	once	.	TRBV3-1/TRBV3-2	TRBJ2-1	CASSQDIGSYNEQFF	TGTGCCAGCAGCCAAGATATTGGGTCCTACAATGAGCAGTTCTTC
13	.	.	TRBV24-1	TRBJ2-3	CATSEGFTDTQYF	TGTGCCACCAGTGAGGGATTCACAGATACGCAGTATTTT
17	.	.	TRBV28	TRBJ1-4	CASSPPGRRATNEKLFF	TGTGCCAGCAGCCCCCCCGGAAGGAGGGCAACTAATGAAAAACTGTTTTTT
16	.	.	TRBV18	TRBJ1-1	CASSPDVGRLNTEAFF	TGTGCCAGCTCACCAGACGTCGGACGCTTGAACACTGAAGCTTTCTTT
13	.	.	TRBV3-1/TRBV3-2	TRBJ2-3	CASSQDSAGTQYF	TGTGCCAGCAGCCAAGATTCGGCAGGGACGCAGTATTTT
14	.	TRBD1	TRBV27	TRBJ1-1	CASSWTGGDTEAFF	TGTGCCAGCAGTTGGACAGGGGGGGACACTGAAGCTTTCTTT
13	few	TRBD1	TRBV10-3	TRBJ1-2	CAIRETGRDGYTF	TGTGCCATCAGGGAGACAGGGAGGGATGGCTACACCTTC
16	.	TRBD2	TRBV10-1	TRBJ2-7	CASSESGLANYYEQYF	TGCGCCAGCAGTGAGTCGGGACTAGCCAACTACTACGAGCAGTACTTC
13	.	.	TRBV3-1/TRBV3-2	TRBJ1-5	CASSQDREQPQHF	TGTGCCAGCAGCCAAGACAGGGAACAGCCCCAGCATTTT
14	few	TRBD1	TRBV7-8	TRBJ1-4	CASSRTGFNEKLFF	TGTGCCAGCAGCCGGACAGGTTTTAATGAAAAACTGTTTTTT
15	once	.	TRBV19	TRBJ2-7	CASSGGSGPHYEQYF	TGTGCCAGTAGTGGAGGTTCGGGGCCGCACTACGAGCAGTACTTC
15	.	TRBD2	TRBV11-2	TRBJ2-1	CASSVSGRAVNEQFF	TGTGCCAGCAGCGTTAGCGGGAGGGCGGTTAATGAGCAGTTCTTC
14	.	TRBD1	TRBV19	TRBJ1-5	CASSPGQANQPQHF	TGTGCCAGTAGTCCCGGACAGGCTAATCAGCCCCAGCATTTT
14	.	.	TRBV7-9	TRBJ2-3	CASTPRGDSDTQYF	TGTGCCAGCACCCCCCGCGGGGACAGTGATACGCAGTATTTT
12	.	.	TRBV11-3	TRBJ2-7	CASSFVGREQYF	TGTGCCAGCAGCTTCGTTGGGAGGGAGCAGTACTTC
14	few	.	TRBV19	TRBJ2-3	CASSALPGADTQYF	TGTGCCAGTAGTGCCCTCCCGGGCGCAGATACGCAGTATTTT
15	once	.	TRBV6-2/TRBV6-3	TRBJ1-1	CASSYSLEEGTEAFF	TGTGCCAGCAGTTACTCCTTGGAGGAGGGGACTGAAGCTTTCTTT
12	few	TRBD1	TRBV27	TRBJ1-2	CASRQGANGYTF	TGTGCCAGCAGACAGGGGGCGAATGGCTACACCTTC
15	.	.	TRBV5-1	TRBJ1-1	CASSLTGRMNTEAFF	TGCGCCAGCAGCTTGACGGGTCGGATGAACACTGAAGCTTTCTTT
13	.	TRBD1	TRBV7-9	TRBJ1-1	CASSPRDSTEAFF	TGTGCCAGCAGCCCCCGGGACAGCACTGAAGCTTTCTTT
12	once	.	TRBV28	TRBJ2-5	CASSLRRETQYF	TGTGCCAGCAGTTTGAGAAGAGAGACCCAGTACTTC